This entry concerns a single TCR beta chain. The assay was immunoSEQ multiplex PCR, and TCRdb's table has in-frame clones only and misses some. The sample lists roughly 36,000 clones; approximately 93% were seen once. The sample comes from a study of blood T cell repertoires in COVID-19. Study context: PBMCs, B-cell-depleted T cells, or T cells provided the cDNA or gDNA that made up the material.

Sequenced: peripheral blood. This TCR came from a human donor with active COVID-19. The donor label of this sample is uncertain.

The CDR3 nucleotides read TGCAGCGTTCAGCTAGCGGATAGCACAGATACGCAGTATTTT. Amino acid sequence: CSVQLADSTDTQYF. The chain employs TRBV29-1 and TRBJ2-3, with TRBD2 matching over 7 bases. Losses at the gene ends were 5 bases for V and 0 bases for J; bases not matched to a gene: 5. Looked up from germline, CDR1 is SQVTM and CDR2 is ANQGSEA. This CDR3 contains 14 residues.